The 19 T cell receptor beta chains in this list originate from one sample, sequenced in a study of T cell repertoires in cytomegalovirus infection. TCRdb reprocessed the reads via MiXCR and lists one record per CDR3 protein. Here the sample spans hundreds of thousands of distinct CDR3 sequences, 25% to 35% being singletons. For these TCRs, the target antigens are not known. This specimen consisted of cultured PBMCs, obtained from culture after CMV antigen stimulation. These receptors came from a human donor in good health (CMV status not recorded). Some clones in this sample may be carry-over from other donors' samples.

This clonotype was picked up a small number of times. The chain recombines TRBV12-3 or TRBV12-4 with TRBJ1-5, with D hard to call. The CDR3 is 14 residues long. Trimming removed 5 bases from V and 2 bases from J, with 10 bases in between. The CDR3 loop reads CASSQQMGNQPQHF. The DNA for the CDR3 is TGTGCCAGCAGTCAACAGATGGGCAATCAGCCCCAGCATTTT.

This clonotype occurred a few times. The CDR3 region is CASRPPGGQSEQYF. The CDR3 bases are TGTGCCAGCAGACCCCCAGGTGGGCAGTCGGAGCAGTACTTC. The chain links TRBV6-5 to TRBJ2-7, with D hard to call. V was cut by 6 bases and J by 7 bases, with 19 bases left in between. From germline, CDR1 is MNHEY and CDR2 SVGAGI. The CDR3 spans 14 residues.

In its sample, this clonotype was seen many times. The J gene is TRBJ2-7, the V gene TRBV7-2; D remains unclear. This CDR3 is 14 amino acids long. The ends were cut back, 2 bases at V and 6 bases at J, with 14 bases in the middle. CDR1 and CDR2 from the germline V gene are SGHTA and FQGNSA. CDR3 DNA sequence: TGTGCCAGCAGCTTATTATCCCCCCCTTCCGAGCAGTACGTC. Encoded protein: CASSLLSPPSEQYV.

The rearrangement joins TRBV20-1 to TRBJ2-1, with 8 bases identical to TRBD2. Unmatched junction bases numbered 12, after V lost 6 bases and J lost 8 bases. Germline CDR1 DFQATT, CDR2 SNEGSKA (reference sequence). The CDR3 has 14 residues. The CDR3 region is CSAPIAGRSHEQFF. The CDR3 DNA reads as TGCAGTGCCCCTATAGCGGGAAGGTCCCATGAGCAGTTCTTC.

This clonotype was detected a few times. The chain carries TRBV10-3 and TRBJ2-1; D is unclear. The CDR3 has 12 amino acids. CDR1 and CDR2 (germline): ENHRY, SYGVKD. The germline V and J ends were trimmed by 1 base and 4 bases, with 2 bases remaining between them. The CDR3 protein is CAISELYNEQFF. For the CDR3, the DNA is TGTGCCATCAGTGAGTTATACAATGAGCAGTTCTTC.

The chain carries TRBV20-1 and TRBJ2-1; D gene ambiguous. Germline lookup yields CDR1 DFQATT and CDR2 SNEGSKA (reference sequence). The CDR3 spans 13 residues. V lost 5 bases to trimming and J lost 10 bases, with 18 bases between them. The CDR3 region is CSAPPPGSHEQFF. DNA of the CDR3: TGCAGTGCTCCCCCTCCCGGGTCCCACGAGCAGTTCTTC.

V usage is TRBV23-1 and J usage is TRBJ2-3; the D gene is possibly TRBD2 (6 bases). TRBV23-1 is recorded as an ORF, its role being uncertain. Trimming took 0 bases from V and 0 from J, leaving 19 bases between them. This CDR3 spans 19 amino acids. The CDR3 sequence: CASSQSLIGSGPSTDTQYF. Written as DNA, the CDR3 is TGCGCCAGCAGTCAATCTCTGATCGGTAGCGGACCTAGCACAGATACGCAGTATTTT.

V usage is TRBV6-2 or TRBV6-3 and J usage is TRBJ2-3; 10 bases line up with TRBD2. Germline CDR1 and CDR2: MNHEY and SVGEGT. The CDR3 length is 18 residues. The V gene end was trimmed by 5 bases and the J gene end by 4 bases; junction bases not matched to a gene: 15. The DNA of the CDR3 is TGTGCCAGCAGTCCTATTACCCAGCTAGCGGGAGTGTCAGATACGCAGTATTTT. Translating gives CASSPITQLAGVSDTQYF.

This clonotype was recorded a few times. The chain links TRBV5-1 to TRBJ1-1; no firm D call. The CDR3 has 16 residues. Trimming stripped 4 bases from V and 0 bases from J, with 16 bases between. Looked up from germline, CDR1 is SGHRS and CDR2 is YFSETQ. The CDR3 is CASSPQASPMNTEAFF. As DNA, the CDR3 is TGCGCCAGCAGCCCCCAGGCTTCACCAATGAACACTGAAGCTTTCTTT.

Ten or more counts support this clonotype. The rearrangement links TRBV7-2 to TRBJ2-5, with TRBD1 as a possible D gene (5 bases). The CDR3 spans 14 residues. CDR1 SGHTA and CDR2 FQGNSA come from the germline V gene. V shed 1 base and J shed 2 bases, with 8 bases lying between them. CDR3 amino acids: CASSLGRQQETQYF. The CDR3 DNA reads as TGTGCCAGCAGCTTAGGTCGACAGCAAGAGACCCAGTACTTC.

This clonotype has only a few counts. The chain links TRBV6-2 or TRBV6-3 to TRBJ2-6; tentatively, D is TRBD1 or TRBD2 (5 bases each). V lost 5 bases, J lost 2 bases, and 16 bases lay in between. The CDR3 runs 17 residues. Germline lookup yields CDR1 MNHEY and CDR2 SVGEGT. This chain's CDR3 is CASSPPPVGAGANVLTF. DNA of the CDR3: TGTGCCAGCAGTCCACCCCCCGTGGGGGCTGGGGCCAACGTCCTGACTTTC.

This clonotype was picked up many times. The chain carries TRBV11-2 and TRBJ1-5; tentative D call: TRBD1 (5 bases). Germline assignment: CDR1 SGHAT and CDR2 FQNNGV. V was clipped by 3 bases and J by 5 bases, with 8 bases between them. This CDR3 has 13 amino acids. CDR3 bases: TGTGCCAGCAGCTTGAGGGGAGATCAGCCCCAGCATTTT. This sequence encodes CASSLRGDQPQHF.

This clonotype occurred many times. This sequence joins TRBV7-2 and TRBJ2-3; possibly TRBD2 for D (5 bases). There are 14 residues in the CDR3. CDR1 and CDR2 from the germline V gene are SGHTA and FQGNSA. V was clipped by 2 bases and J by 1 base, with 7 bases between them. The CDR3 sequence is CASSLMRGTDTQYF. In nucleotides, the CDR3 is TGTGCCAGCAGCTTAATGAGGGGCACAGATACGCAGTATTTT.

This chain links TRBV30 with TRBJ1-1, with a possible D match to TRBD1 (5 bases). V shed 4 bases and J shed 2 bases, with 11 bases lying between them. Germline V gene sequence: CDR1 GTSNPN, CDR2 SVGIG (reference sequence). The length of the CDR3 is 13 residues. The DNA of the CDR3 is TGTGCCTGGAATCCGCAGGGTAACACTGAAGCTTTCTTT. Its protein product is CAWNPQGNTEAFF.

This clonotype has a handful of counts. The chain employs TRBV5-6 and TRBJ1-3, with no clear D. Trimming left V 5 bases short and J 0 bases short, with 15 bases between. The CDR3 consists of 16 residues. Germline-derived CDR1 and CDR2 are SGHDT and YYEEEE. The CDR3 loop reads CASRKSLESSGNTIYF. The CDR3 region has the DNA TGTGCCAGCAGGAAGAGTCTGGAGAGCTCTGGAAACACCATATATTTT.

In regard to this clonotype: No conserved phenylalanine or tryptophan is present at the end of the CDR3, so a read error is the likely explanation. The rearrangement uses TRBV7-2 and TRBJ2-7; weak D call: TRBD2 (6 bases). V lost 3 bases and J 3 bases, leaving 9 bases between the germline ends. The CDR3 runs to 13 residues. Per the germline V gene, CDR1 is SGHTA and CDR2 is FQGNSA. The CDR3 region is CASSFAGNYEQYY. The CDR3 DNA reads TGTGCCAGCAGCTTTGCGGGAAACTACGAGCAGTACTAC.

V usage is TRBV6-1 and J usage is TRBJ1-5; no clear D. V was shortened by 4 bases and J by 0 bases, with 10 bases between the two germline ends. CDR3 size: 15 residues. CDR1 is MNHNS and CDR2 is SASEGT in the germline V gene. The CDR3 sequence: CASSARGLSNQPQHF. As DNA, the CDR3 is TGTGCCAGCAGTGCACGGGGTCTTAGCAATCAGCCCCAGCATTTT.

This clonotype was counted only a few times. The chain carries TRBV28 and TRBJ2-1; possible D gene TRBD2, 6 bases. Germline lookup yields CDR1 MDHEN and CDR2 SYDVKM. This CDR3 is built from 14 residues. Trimming removed 5 bases from V and 3 bases from J, with 11 bases in between. In DNA form, the CDR3 reads TGTGCCAGCAGTATTGGGACTTTCTACAATGAGCAGTTCTTC. It codes for CASSIGTFYNEQFF.

Comment on this clonotype: No conserved phenylalanine or tryptophan is present at the end of the CDR3, so a read error is the likely explanation. This chain joins TRBV18 and TRBJ1-3; TRBD1 is a possible D gene (5 bases). In germline, CDR1 is KGHSH, CDR2 LQKENI. This CDR3 contains 20 residues. Trimming left V 0 bases short and J 1 base short, with 22 bases between. CDR3 region: CASSPPFGTELPLSGNTIYS. Written as DNA, the CDR3 is TGTGCCAGCTCACCACCGTTTGGGACCGAACTACCATTGTCTGGAAACACCATATATTCT.